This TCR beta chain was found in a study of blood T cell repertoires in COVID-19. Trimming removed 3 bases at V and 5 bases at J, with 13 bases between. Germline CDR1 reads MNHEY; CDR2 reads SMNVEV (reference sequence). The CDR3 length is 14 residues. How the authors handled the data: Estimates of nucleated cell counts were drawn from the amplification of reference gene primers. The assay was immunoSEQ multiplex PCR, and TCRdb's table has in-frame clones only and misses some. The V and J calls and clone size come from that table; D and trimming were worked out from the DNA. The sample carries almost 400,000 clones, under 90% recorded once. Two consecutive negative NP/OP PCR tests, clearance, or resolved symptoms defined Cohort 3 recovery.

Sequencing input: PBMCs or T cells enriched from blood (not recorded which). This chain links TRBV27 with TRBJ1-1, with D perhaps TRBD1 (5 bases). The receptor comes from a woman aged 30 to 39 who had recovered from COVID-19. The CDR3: CASSFIGGMTEAFF. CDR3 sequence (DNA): TGTGCCAGCAGTTTTATCGGGGGGATGACTGAAGCTTTCTTT.